This passage covers 5 T cell receptor beta chains from one sample sequenced in a study of blood T cells in healthy people across ages. A J-beta primer mix and a sample-barcoded 5' primer were used in a second PCR of about 6 to 12 cycles. TCRdb passed the 5' RACE reads through MiXCR, listing each CDR3 protein once. This sample yields roughly 800,000 distinct CDR3 sequences, of which roughly 64% are seen a single time; roughly 22% belongs to the top ten. What was sequenced was blood. The source of these receptors is a man aged 25 to 45 in good health.

This clonotype has only a few counts. The chain carries TRBV20-1 and TRBJ2-1; 8 bases match TRBD2. The germline V gene has CDR1 DFQATT and CDR2 SNEGSKA (reference sequence). The ends lost 0 bases at V and 3 bases at J; junction bases unmatched: 1. The CDR3 totals 14 residues. The CDR3 is CSARDAGGYNEQFF. The CDR3 DNA is TGCAGTGCTAGAGATGCGGGAGGCTACAATGAGCAGTTCTTC.

The table lists this clonotype with a few counts. CDR3 coding DNA: TGCGCCAGCAGCCAGGGCGCGGGAGCAGATACGCAGTATTTT. Encoded protein: CASSQGAGADTQYF. This rearrangement joins TRBV4-3 to TRBJ2-3; TRBD2 aligns across 7 bases. V was pared by 3 bases and J by 4 bases, with 4 bases of the junction left unmatched. CDR3 length: 14 residues. The germline V gene encodes CDR1 LGHNA and CDR2 YSLEER.

V gene TRBV6-5 combines with J gene TRBJ1-2; D is possibly TRBD1 (5 bases). V was shortened by 0 bases and J by 7 bases, with 12 bases between the two germline ends. This CDR3 region has 14 residues. Per the germline V gene, CDR1 is MNHEY and CDR2 is SVGAGI. This CDR3 reads CASSYSPGGGGYTF. The CDR3 nucleotides are TGTGCCAGCAGTTACTCGCCAGGTGGGGGTGGCTACACCTTC.

V usage is TRBV20-1 and J usage is TRBJ2-3; TRBD2 matches 9 bases. This CDR3 has 11 residues. Trimming at V came to 6 bases and at J to 8 bases, leaving 3 bases not matched to a gene. CDR1 DFQATT and CDR2 SNEGSKA come from the germline V gene (reference sequence). The CDR3 bases are TGCAGTGCCTTGACTAGCGGTACGCAGTATTTT. Translating gives CSALTSGTQYF.

The chain is built from TRBV6-6 and TRBJ2-2; 12 bases are a match to TRBD2. This CDR3 contains 16 residues. V dropped 6 bases and J dropped 7; count of bases not matched to a gene: 9. CDR1 and CDR2 (germline): MNHNY, SVGAGI (reference sequence). The CDR3 DNA follows: TGTGCCAGCAGCCCGGGACTAGCGGGCCGTAACGGGGAGCTGTTTTTT. It yields the protein CASSPGLAGRNGELFF.